This T cell receptor beta chain was profiled in a study of cytomegalovirus exposure and HLA in healthy donors. Germline V gene sequence: CDR1 KGHSH, CDR2 LQKENI. CDR3 length: 14 residues. Trimming left V 3 bases short and J 3 bases short, with 11 bases between. Study results and caveats: In a later analysis, common viral pathogens appeared linked to several of the most significant clusters.

60 Vbeta and 13 Jbeta primers were used in PCR. Produced via immunoSEQ multiplex PCR; TCRdb's table is partial and in-frame only. Here the sample spans about 130,000 clones, approximately 10% being singletons. This clone appeared a few times. The antigen is undetermined. Sequences were obtained from PBMCs. The V and J genes are TRBV18 and TRBJ1-2; D uncertain. The source is a woman aged 18-29 years in good health and CMV-seropositive. The CDR3 DNA reads as TGTGCCAGCTCACCGGGGAGAGAATACTATGGCTACACCTTC. It encodes CASSPGREYYGYTF.